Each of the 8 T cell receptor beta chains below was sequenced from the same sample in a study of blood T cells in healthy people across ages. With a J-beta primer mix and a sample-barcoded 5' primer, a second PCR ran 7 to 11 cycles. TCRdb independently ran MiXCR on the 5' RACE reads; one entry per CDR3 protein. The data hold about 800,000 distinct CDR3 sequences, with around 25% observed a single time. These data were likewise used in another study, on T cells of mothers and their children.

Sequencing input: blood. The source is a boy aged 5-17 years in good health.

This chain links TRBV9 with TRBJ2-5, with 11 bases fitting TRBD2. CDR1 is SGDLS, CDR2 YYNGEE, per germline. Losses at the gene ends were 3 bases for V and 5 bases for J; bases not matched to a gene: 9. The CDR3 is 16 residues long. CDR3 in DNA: TGTGCCAGCAGCGACCAGCTAGCGGGAGGAAGGGAGACCCAGTACTTC. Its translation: CASSDQLAGGRETQYF.

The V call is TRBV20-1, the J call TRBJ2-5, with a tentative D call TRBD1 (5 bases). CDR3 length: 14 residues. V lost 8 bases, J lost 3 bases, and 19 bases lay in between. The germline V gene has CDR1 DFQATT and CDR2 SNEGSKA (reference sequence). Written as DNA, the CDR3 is TGCAGTCTAGGCTCCCAAATCAGGGAAGAGACCCAGTACTTC. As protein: CSLGSQIREETQYF.

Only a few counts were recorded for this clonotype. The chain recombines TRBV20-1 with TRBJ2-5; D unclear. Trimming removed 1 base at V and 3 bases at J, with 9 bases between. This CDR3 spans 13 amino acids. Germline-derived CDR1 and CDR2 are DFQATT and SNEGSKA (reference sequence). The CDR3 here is CSARGAVKETQYF. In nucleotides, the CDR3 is TGCAGTGCTAGAGGCGCGGTGAAAGAGACCCAGTACTTC.

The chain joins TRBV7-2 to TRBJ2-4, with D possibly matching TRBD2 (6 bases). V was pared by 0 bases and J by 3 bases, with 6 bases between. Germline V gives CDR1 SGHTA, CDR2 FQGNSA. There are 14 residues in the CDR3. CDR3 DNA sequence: TGTGCCAGCAGCTTAGCGCGGGGCAAAAACATTCAGTACTTC. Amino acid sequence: CASSLARGKNIQYF.

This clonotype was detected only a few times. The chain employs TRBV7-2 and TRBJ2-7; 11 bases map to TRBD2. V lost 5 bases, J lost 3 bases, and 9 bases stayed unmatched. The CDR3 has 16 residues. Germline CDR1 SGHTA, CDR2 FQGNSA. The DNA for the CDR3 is TGTGCCAGCAGCCCGGAGTCCGGGACTAGCGGCTACGAGCAGTACTTC. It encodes CASSPESGTSGYEQYF.

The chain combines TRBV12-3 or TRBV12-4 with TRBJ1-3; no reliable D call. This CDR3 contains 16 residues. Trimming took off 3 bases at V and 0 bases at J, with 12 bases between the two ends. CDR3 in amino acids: CASSFSTDSSGNTIYF. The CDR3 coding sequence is TGTGCCAGCAGTTTCTCGACGGATAGCTCTGGAAACACCATATATTTT.

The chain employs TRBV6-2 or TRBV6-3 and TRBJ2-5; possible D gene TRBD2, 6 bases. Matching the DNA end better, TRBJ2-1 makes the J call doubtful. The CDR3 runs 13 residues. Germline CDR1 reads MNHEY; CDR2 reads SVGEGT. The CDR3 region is CASSYSMSGEQFF. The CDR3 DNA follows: TGTGCCAGCAGTTACTCGATGAGCGGGGAGCAGTTCTTC.

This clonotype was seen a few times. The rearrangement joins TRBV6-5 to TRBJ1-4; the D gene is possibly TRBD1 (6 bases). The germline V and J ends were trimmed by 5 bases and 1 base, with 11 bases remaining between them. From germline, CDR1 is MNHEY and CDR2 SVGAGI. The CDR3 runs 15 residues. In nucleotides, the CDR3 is TGTGCCAGCAGTAACGACAGGCAAACTAATGAAAAACTGTTTTTT. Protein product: CASSNDRQTNEKLFF.